This entry features one T cell receptor (beta chain) sequence. Its antigen is undetermined. The record originates from a study of OX40 agonist ivuxolimab in advanced cancers. The overall study: Mean age approximately 66 years, range roughly 23 to 79; roughly 80% male. The study's findings and limits: CD4+ and CD8+ blood T cells expanded clonally by week 6 at 0.1 to 3.0 mg/kg.

Profiling relied on immunoSEQ multiplex PCR, and the TCRdb table lists in-frame clones only, not all of them. The sample has approximately 15,000 clones; approximately 84% are singletons. This receptor was taken from an adult with an advanced solid tumor such as melanoma, head and neck, liver or kidney cancer. Sequences were derived from CD4+ or CD8+ T cells sorted from blood, sampled in a trial of the OX40 agonist ivuxolimab.

The DNA of the CDR3 is TGTGCCAGCAGTTCCGGGCGACACACTGAAGCTTTCTTT. This gives the protein CASSSGRHTEAFF. The chain recombines TRBV7-9 with TRBJ1-1; D unresolved. Trimming took 6 bases from V and 3 from J, leaving 11 bases between them. CDR3 length: 13 residues. Per the germline V gene, CDR1 is SEHNR and CDR2 is FQNEAQ (reference sequence).